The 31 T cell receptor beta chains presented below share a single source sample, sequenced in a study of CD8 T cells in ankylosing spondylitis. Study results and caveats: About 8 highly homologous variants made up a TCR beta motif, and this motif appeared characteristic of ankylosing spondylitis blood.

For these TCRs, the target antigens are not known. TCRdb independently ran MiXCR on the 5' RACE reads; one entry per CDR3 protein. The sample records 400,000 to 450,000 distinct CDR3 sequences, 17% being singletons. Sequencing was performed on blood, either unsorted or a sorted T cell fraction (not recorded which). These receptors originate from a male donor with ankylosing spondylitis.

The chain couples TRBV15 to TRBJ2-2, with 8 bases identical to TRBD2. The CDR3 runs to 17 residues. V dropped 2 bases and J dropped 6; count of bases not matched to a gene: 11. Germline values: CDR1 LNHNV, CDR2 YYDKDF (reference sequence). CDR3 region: CATSRRAGGGHAGELFF. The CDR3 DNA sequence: TGTGCCACCAGCAGAAGGGCCGGGGGGGGGCATGCCGGGGAGCTGTTTTTT.

CDR3 DNA sequence: TGTGCCAGCAGGTGGAGTGCGGGCACTGAAGCTTTCTTT. This gives the protein CASRWSAGTEAFF. The chain uses TRBV12-3 or TRBV12-4 and TRBJ1-1; D not resolved. The V end was cut by 6 bases, the J end by 4 bases, with 12 bases between. The CDR3 loop spans 13 amino acids.

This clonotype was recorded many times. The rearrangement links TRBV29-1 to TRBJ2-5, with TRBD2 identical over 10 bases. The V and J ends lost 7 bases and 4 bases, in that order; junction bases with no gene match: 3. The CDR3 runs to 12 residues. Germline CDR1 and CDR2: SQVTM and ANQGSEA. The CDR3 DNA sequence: TGCAGCGCCAAGCGGGGGGGAGAGACCCAGTACTTC. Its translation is CSAKRGGETQYF.

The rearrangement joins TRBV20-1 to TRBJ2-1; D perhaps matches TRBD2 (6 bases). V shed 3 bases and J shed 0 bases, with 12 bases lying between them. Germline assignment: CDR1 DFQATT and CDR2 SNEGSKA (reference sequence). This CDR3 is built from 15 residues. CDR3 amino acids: CSASMRGRSYNEQFF. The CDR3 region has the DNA TGCAGTGCTAGTATGCGGGGACGCTCCTACAATGAGCAGTTCTTC.

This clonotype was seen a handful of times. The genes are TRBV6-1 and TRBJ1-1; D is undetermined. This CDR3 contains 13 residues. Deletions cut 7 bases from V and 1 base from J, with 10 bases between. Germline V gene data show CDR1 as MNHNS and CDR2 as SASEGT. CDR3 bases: TGTGCCAGCACCCGGACCGCGAACACTGAAGCTTTCTTT. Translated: CASTRTANTEAFF.

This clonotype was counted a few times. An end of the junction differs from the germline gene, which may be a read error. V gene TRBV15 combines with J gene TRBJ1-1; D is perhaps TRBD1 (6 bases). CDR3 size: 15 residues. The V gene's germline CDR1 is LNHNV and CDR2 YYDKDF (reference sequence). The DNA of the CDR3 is TGTGCCACCAGCAGAGATGAGGAACGGGGGGCTGAGGCTTTCTTT. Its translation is CATSRDEERGAEAFF.

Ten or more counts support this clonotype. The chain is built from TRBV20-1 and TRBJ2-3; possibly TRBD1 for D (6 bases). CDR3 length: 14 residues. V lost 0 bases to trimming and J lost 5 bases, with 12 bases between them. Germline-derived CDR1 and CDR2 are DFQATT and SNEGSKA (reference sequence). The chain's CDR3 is CSARDQGYGDTQYF. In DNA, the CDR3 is TGCAGTGCTAGAGACCAGGGGTACGGAGATACGCAGTATTTT.

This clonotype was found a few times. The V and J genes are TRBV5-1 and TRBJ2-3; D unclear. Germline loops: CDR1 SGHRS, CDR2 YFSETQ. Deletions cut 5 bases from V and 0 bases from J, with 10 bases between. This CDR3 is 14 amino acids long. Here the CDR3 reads CASSYTDSTDTQYF. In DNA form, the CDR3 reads TGCGCCAGCAGTTACACGGATAGCACAGATACGCAGTATTTT. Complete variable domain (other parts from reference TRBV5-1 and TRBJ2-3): KAGVTQTPRYLIKTRGQQVTLSCSPISGHRSVSWYQQTPGQGLQFLFEYFSETQRNKGNFPGRFSGRQFSNSRSEMNVSTLELGDSALYLCASSYTDSTDTQYFGPGTRLTVL.

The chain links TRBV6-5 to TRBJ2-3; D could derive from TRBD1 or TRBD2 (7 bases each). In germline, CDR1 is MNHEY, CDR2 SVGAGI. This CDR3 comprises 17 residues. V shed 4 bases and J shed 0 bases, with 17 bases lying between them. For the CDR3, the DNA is TGTGCCAGCAGTTCCAGGGGGAGGGGGCGAAGCACAGATACGCAGTATTTT. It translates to CASSSRGRGRSTDTQYF.

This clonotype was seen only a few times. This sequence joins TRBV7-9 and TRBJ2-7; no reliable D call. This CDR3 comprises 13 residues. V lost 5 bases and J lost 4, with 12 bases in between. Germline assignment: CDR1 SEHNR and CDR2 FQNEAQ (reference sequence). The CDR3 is CASSPRKGYEQYF. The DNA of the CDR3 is TGTGCCAGCAGCCCCCGGAAGGGTTACGAGCAGTACTTC.

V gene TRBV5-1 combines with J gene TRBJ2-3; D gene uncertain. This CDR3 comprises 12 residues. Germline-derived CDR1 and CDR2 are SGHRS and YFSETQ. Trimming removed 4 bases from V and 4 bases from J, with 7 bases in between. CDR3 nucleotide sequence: TGCGCCAGCAGCACCATACCAGATACGCAGTATTTT. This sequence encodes CASSTIPDTQYF.

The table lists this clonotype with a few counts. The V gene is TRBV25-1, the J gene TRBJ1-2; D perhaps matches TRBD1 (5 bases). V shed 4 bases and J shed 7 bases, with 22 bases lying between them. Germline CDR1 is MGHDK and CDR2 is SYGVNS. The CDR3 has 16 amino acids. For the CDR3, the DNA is TGTGCCAGCAGTGGGGGACCGGGGTTTAAAACTGGTGGCTACACCTTC. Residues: CASSGGPGFKTGGYTF.

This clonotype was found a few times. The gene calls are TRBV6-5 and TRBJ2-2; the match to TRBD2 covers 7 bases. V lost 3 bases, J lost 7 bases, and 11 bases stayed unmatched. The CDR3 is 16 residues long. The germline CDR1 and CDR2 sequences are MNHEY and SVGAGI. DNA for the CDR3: TGTGCCAGCAGTTATATTCTAGCGGAAGAAGACGGGGAGCTGTTTTTT. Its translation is CASSYILAEEDGELFF.

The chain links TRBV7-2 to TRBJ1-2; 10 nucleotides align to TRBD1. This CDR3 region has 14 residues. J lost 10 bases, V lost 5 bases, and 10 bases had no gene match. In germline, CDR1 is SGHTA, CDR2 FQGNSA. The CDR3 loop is CASSPDRGRGVYTF. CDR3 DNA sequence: TGTGCCAGCAGCCCCGACAGGGGGCGAGGAGTCTACACCTTC.

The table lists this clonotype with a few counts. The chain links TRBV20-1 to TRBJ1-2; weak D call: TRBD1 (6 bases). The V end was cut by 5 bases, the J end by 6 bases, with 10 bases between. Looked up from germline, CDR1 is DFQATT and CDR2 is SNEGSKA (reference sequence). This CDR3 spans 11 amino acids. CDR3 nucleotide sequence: TGCAGTGCTGAACAGGGCAATGGCTACACCTTC. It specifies CSAEQGNGYTF.

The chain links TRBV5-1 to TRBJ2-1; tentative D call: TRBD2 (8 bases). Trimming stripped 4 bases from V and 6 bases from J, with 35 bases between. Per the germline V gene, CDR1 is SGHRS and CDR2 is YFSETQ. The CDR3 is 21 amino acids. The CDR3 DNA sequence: TGCGCCAGCAGCACACAGCCCGACAGGGACCAGACTTCGGGGGGGCCCAATGAGCAGTTCTTC. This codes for CASSTQPDRDQTSGGPNEQFF.

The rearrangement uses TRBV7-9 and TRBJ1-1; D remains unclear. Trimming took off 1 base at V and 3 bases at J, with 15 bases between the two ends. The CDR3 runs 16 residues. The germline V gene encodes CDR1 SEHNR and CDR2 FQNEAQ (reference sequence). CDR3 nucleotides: TGTGCCAGCAGCTTAGGGGTAGGACTTCGTTACACTGAAGCTTTCTTT. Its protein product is CASSLGVGLRYTEAFF. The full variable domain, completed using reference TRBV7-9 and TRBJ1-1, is DTGVSQNPRHKITKRGQNVTFRCDPISEHNRLYWYRQTLGQGPEFLTYFQNEAQLEKSRLLSDRFSAERPKGSFSTLEIQRTEQGDSAMYLCASSLGVGLRYTEAFFGQGTRLTVV.

CDR3 loop: CASRATPNTGELFF. CDR3 sequence (DNA): TGTGCCAGCAGGGCTACACCGAACACCGGGGAGCTGTTTTTT. The chain recombines TRBV6-1 with TRBJ2-2; no definite D call. CDR1 MNHNS and CDR2 SASEGT come from the germline V gene. With 6 bases removed from V and 0 bases from J, the gap between germline ends came to 8 bases. CDR3 size: 14 residues.

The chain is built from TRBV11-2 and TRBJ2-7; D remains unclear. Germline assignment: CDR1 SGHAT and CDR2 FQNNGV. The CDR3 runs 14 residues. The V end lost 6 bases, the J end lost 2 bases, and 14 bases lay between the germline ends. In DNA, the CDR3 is TGTGCCAGCAGGCCAAGGAAAGTGACCTACGAGCAGTACTTC. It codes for CASRPRKVTYEQYF.

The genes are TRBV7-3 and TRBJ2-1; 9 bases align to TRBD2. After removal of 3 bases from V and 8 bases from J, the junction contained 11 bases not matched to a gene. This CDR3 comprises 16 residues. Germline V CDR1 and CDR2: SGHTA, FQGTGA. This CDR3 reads CASSFGRGLAGDEQFF. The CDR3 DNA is TGTGCCAGCAGCTTTGGCCGGGGACTAGCCGGGGATGAGCAGTTCTTC. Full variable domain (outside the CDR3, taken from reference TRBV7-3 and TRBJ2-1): GAGVSQTPSNKVTEKGKYVELRCDPISGHTALYWYRQSLGQGPEFLIYFQGTGAADDSGLPNDRFFAVRPEGSVSTLKIQRTERGDSAVYLCASSFGRGLAGDEQFFGPGTRLTVL.

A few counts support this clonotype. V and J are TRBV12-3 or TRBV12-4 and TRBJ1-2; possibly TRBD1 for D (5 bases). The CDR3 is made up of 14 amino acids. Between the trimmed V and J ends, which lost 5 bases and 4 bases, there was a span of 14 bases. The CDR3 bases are TGTGCCAGCAGTCAAGGGGACCGGATCTATGGCTACACCTTC. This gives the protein CASSQGDRIYGYTF.

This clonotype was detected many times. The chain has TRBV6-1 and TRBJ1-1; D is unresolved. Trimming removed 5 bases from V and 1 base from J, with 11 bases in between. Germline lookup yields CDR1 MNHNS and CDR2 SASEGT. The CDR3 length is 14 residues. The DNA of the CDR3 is TGTGCCAGCAGTATAGAAGGCAGGAACACTGAAGCTTTCTTT. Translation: CASSIEGRNTEAFF.

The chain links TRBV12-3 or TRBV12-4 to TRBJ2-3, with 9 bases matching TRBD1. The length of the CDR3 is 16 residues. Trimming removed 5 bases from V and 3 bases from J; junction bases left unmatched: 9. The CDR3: CASSVVGQGKTDTQYF. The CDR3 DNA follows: TGTGCCAGCAGTGTCGTTGGACAGGGGAAAACAGATACGCAGTATTTT.

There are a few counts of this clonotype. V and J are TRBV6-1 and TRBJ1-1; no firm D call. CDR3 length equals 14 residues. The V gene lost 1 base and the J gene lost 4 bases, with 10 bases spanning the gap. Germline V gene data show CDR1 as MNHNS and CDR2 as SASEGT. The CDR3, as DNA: TGTGCCAGCAGTGAAGTTGGAGGCGGCACTGAAGCTTTCTTT. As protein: CASSEVGGGTEAFF.

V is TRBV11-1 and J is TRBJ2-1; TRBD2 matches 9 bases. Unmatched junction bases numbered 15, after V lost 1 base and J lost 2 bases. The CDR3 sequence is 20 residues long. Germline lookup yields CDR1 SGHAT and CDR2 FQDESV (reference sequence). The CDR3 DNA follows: TGTGCCAGCAGCTTAGAGACGCCTAGCGGGGCCCCGGCCCCCTACAATGAGCAGTTCTTC. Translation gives CASSLETPSGAPAPYNEQFF.

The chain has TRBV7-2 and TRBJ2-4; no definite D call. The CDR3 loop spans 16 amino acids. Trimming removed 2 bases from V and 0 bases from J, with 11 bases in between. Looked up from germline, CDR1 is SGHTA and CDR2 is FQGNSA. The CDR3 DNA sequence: TGTGCCAGCAGCTTACTGGGCGAGTTAGCCAAAAACATTCAGTACTTC. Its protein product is CASSLLGELAKNIQYF.

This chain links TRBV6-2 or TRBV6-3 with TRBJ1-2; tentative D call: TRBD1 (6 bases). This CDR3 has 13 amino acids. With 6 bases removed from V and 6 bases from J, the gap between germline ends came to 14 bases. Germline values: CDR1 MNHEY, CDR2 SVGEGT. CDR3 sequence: CASRLRDIDGYTF. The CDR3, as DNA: TGTGCCAGCAGACTCCGGGACATCGATGGCTACACCTTC.

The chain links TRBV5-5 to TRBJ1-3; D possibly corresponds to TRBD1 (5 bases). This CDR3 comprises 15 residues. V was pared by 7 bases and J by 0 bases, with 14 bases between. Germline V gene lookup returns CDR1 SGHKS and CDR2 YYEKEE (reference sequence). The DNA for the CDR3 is TGTGCCAGCCATTTTCAGGGTCCCTCTGGAAACACCATATATTTT. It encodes CASHFQGPSGNTIYF.

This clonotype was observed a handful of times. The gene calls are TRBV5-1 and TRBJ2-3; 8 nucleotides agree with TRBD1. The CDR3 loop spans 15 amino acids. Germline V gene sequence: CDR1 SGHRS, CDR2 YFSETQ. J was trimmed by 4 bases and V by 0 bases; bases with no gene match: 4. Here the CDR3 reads CASSLADRAADTQYF. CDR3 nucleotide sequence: TGCGCCAGCAGCTTGGCGGACAGGGCTGCAGATACGCAGTATTTT.

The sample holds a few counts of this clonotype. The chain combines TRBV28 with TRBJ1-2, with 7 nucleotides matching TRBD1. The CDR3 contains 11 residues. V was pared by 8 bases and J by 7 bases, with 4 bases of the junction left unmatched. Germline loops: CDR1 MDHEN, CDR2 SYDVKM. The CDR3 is CASLGGLGYTF. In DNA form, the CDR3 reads TGTGCCAGCCTAGGGGGCCTTGGCTACACCTTC.

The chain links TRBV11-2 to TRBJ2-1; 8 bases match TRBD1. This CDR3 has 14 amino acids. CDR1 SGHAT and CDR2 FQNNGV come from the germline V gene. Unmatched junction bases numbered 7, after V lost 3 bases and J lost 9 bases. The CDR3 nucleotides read TGTGCCAGCAGCTTTCAGGGGGCGATGGGTGAGCAGTTCTTC. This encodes CASSFQGAMGEQFF.